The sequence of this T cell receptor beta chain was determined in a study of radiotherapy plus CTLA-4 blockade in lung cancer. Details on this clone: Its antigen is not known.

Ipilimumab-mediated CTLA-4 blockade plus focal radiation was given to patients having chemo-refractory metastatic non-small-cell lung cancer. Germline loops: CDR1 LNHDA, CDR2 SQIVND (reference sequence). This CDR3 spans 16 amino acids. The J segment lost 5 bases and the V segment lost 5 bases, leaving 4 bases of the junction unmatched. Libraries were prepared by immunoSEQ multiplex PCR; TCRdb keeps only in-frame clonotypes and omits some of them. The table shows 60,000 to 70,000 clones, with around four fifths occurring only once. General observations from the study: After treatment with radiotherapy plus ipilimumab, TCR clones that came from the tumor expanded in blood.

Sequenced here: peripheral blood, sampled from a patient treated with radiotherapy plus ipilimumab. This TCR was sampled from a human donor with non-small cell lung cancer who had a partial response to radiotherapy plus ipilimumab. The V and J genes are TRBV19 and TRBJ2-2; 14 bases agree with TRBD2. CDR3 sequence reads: CASSSGLAGGTGELFF. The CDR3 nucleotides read TGTGCCAGTAGTTCCGGACTAGCGGGAGGTACCGGGGAGCTGTTTTTT.